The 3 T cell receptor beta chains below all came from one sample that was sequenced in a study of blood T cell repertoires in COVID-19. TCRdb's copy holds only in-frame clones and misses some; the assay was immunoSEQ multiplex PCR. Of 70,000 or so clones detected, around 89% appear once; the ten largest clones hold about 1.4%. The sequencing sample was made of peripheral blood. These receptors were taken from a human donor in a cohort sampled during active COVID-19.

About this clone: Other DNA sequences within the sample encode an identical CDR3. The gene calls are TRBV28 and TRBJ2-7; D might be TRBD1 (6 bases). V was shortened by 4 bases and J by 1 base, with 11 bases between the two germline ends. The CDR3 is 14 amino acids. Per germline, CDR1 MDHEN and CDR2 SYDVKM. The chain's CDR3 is CASSSGTGSYEQYF. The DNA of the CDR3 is TGTGCCAGCAGTTCTGGAACAGGGTCCTACGAGCAGTACTTC.

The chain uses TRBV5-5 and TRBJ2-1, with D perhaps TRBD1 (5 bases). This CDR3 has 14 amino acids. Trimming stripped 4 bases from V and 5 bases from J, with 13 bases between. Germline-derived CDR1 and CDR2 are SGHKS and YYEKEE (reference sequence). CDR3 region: CASSVTTANNEQFF. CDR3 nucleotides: TGTGCCAGCAGCGTGACGACAGCGAACAATGAGCAGTTCTTC.

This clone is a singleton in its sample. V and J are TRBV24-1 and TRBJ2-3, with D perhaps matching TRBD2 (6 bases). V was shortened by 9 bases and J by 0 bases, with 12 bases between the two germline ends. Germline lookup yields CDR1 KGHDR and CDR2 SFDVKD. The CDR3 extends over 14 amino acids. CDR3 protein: CATGGLLSTDTQYF. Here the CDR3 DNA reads TGTGCCACCGGAGGGCTCCTGAGCACAGATACGCAGTATTTT.